This passage covers 18 T cell receptor beta chains from one sample sequenced in a study of OX40 agonist ivuxolimab in advanced cancers. The data were produced by immunoSEQ multiplex PCR, yet TCRdb's version contains in-frame clones alone and is incomplete. The data show about 93,000 clones, under 95% seen once. Sequencing was performed on CD4+ or CD8+ T cells sorted from blood, taken in a trial of the OX40 agonist ivuxolimab. These receptors were obtained from an adult with an advanced solid tumor such as melanoma, head and neck, liver or kidney cancer.

The chain links TRBV7-6 to TRBJ2-7; 11 bases match TRBD2. The length of the CDR3 is 19 residues. V was pared by 1 base and J by 2 bases, with 13 bases of the junction left unmatched. Germline V gives CDR1 SGHVS, CDR2 FNYEAQ. CDR3 nucleotides: TGTGCCAGCAGCTTAGAACCCCCGGGACTAGCGGTCCTACCCTACGAGCAGTACTTC. It is translated as CASSLEPPGLAVLPYEQYF.

The chain combines TRBV27 with TRBJ1-5; D is possibly TRBD1 (6 bases). The CDR3 totals 13 residues. Per the germline V gene, CDR1 is MNHEY and CDR2 is SMNVEV (reference sequence). Trimming took off 3 bases at V and 6 bases at J, with 9 bases between the two ends. Here the CDR3 DNA reads TGTGCCAGCAGTTTGCGGGGGGCTCAGCCCCAGCATTTT. Translating it yields CASSLRGAQPQHF.

This clone was detected only once. The genes are TRBV7-9 and TRBJ2-7, with 7 positions matching TRBD1. CDR3 length: 13 residues. The V segment lost 5 bases and the J segment 0 bases; nucleotides outside the gene matches: 1. CDR1 and CDR2 (germline): SEHNR, FQNEAQ (reference sequence). The CDR3 sequence is CASSGTDSYEQYF. The DNA of the CDR3 is TGTGCCAGCAGCGGGACAGACTCCTACGAGCAGTACTTC.

The count of this clone is one. The gene calls are TRBV9 and TRBJ1-5; D uncertain. Germline CDR1 reads SGDLS; CDR2 reads YYNGEE. The CDR3 is 13 amino acids. V was trimmed by 1 base and J by 8 bases, leaving 10 bases between them. DNA for the CDR3: TGTGCCAGCAGCGTAAGGCCCGGGAAGCCCCAGCATTTT. Protein product: CASSVRPGKPQHF.

The chain uses TRBV18 and TRBJ2-3; TRBD2 matches at 10 bases. The V gene end was trimmed by 4 bases and the J gene end by 1 base; junction bases not matched to a gene: 2. The CDR3 is 15 amino acids. Germline loops: CDR1 KGHSH, CDR2 LQKENI. CDR3 amino acids: CASSRTSGRTDTQYF. The CDR3 DNA reads TGTGCCAGCTCACGGACTAGCGGACGCACAGATACGCAGTATTTT.

The chain couples TRBV5-6 to TRBJ2-7, with D unclear. The CDR3 covers 15 residues. V was trimmed by 3 bases and J by 3 bases, leaving 16 bases between them. In germline, CDR1 is SGHDT, CDR2 YYEEEE. CDR3 bases: TGTGCCAGCAGCTCGGGCCTACAAAATCACTACGAGCAGTACTTC. It specifies CASSSGLQNHYEQYF.

V gene TRBV5-4 combines with J gene TRBJ2-7; TRBD1 aligns across 9 bases. The CDR3 totals 15 residues. Germline V lookup: CDR1 SGHNT, CDR2 YYREEE (reference sequence). The V gene end was trimmed by 0 bases and the J gene end by 2 bases; junction bases not matched to a gene: 3. This CDR3 reads CASSLEGTGPYEQYF. DNA for the CDR3: TGTGCCAGCAGCTTGGAAGGGACAGGGCCCTACGAGCAGTACTTC. The entire variable domain, with the rest obtained from reference TRBV5-4 and TRBJ2-7, is as follows: ETGVTQSPTHLIKTRGQQVTLRCSSQSGHNTVSWYQQALGQGPQFIFQYYREEENGRGNFPPRFSGLQFPNYSSELNVNALELDDSALYLCASSLEGTGPYEQYFGPGTRLTVT.

Worth noting for this clone: The sample has other DNA sequences that encode this CDR3 too. The V call is TRBV19, the J call TRBJ1-2; D unresolved. The germline V and J ends were trimmed by 4 bases and 8 bases, with 20 bases remaining between them. In germline, CDR1 is LNHDA, CDR2 SQIVND (reference sequence). There are 15 residues in the CDR3. The CDR3 nucleotides read TGTGCCAGTAGTACCCCTCCAGGAGTGAGGTTAGGCTACACCTTC. As protein: CASSTPPGVRLGYTF.

V and J are TRBV18 and TRBJ1-4; TRBD1 matches 9 bases. V dropped 5 bases and J dropped 8; count of bases not matched to a gene: 6. The CDR3 is made up of 14 amino acids. Germline assignment: CDR1 KGHSH and CDR2 LQKENI. The CDR3 here is CASSLTGGEEKLFF. The CDR3 DNA sequence: TGTGCCAGCTCATTAACAGGGGGCGAGGAAAAACTGTTTTTT.

The chain is built from TRBV9 and TRBJ1-2; D is uncertain. Trimming pared 2 bases from V and 8 bases from J, leaving 19 bases between. CDR1 and CDR2 (germline): SGDLS, YYNGEE. This CDR3 is 15 amino acids long. The CDR3 nucleotides are TGTGCCAGCAGCGTGGGAGAAGGGAGGAGTTGGGGCTACACCTTC. Amino acid sequence: CASSVGEGRSWGYTF.

The V gene is TRBV6-6, the J gene TRBJ1-1, with TRBD1 as a possible D gene (5 bases). Germline assignment: CDR1 MNHNY and CDR2 SVGAGI (reference sequence). The germline V and J ends were trimmed by 6 bases and 7 bases, with 6 bases remaining between them. CDR3 length equals 10 residues. The CDR3 spells CASSRDEAFF. In DNA form, the CDR3 reads TGTGCCAGCAGCAGGGATGAAGCTTTCTTT.

This rearrangement joins TRBV27 to TRBJ2-7; 10 bases line up with TRBD2. Germline CDR1 and CDR2: MNHEY and SMNVEV (reference sequence). CDR3 size: 14 residues. V was clipped by 6 bases and J by 3 bases; unmatched bases: 5. In DNA form, the CDR3 reads TGTGCCAGCAGACTAGCGGGACCTTTCTACGAGCAGTACTTC. Protein product: CASRLAGPFYEQYF.

The chain carries TRBV9 and TRBJ2-3; D not certain. The CDR3 sequence is 14 residues long. Per germline, CDR1 SGDLS and CDR2 YYNGEE. Trimming cost V 0 bases and J 0 bases, with 5 bases left between them. The CDR3: CASSVAVSTDTQYF. The CDR3 nucleotides read TGTGCCAGCAGCGTAGCGGTGAGCACAGATACGCAGTATTTT.

The chain is built from TRBV19 and TRBJ2-7, with 8 bases that match TRBD2. Germline V CDR1 and CDR2: LNHDA, SQIVND (reference sequence). V gave up 3 bases and J gave up 3 bases; unmatched junction bases: 10. The CDR3 runs to 16 residues. CDR3 amino acids: CASSIVGAGGSYEQYF. DNA for the CDR3: TGTGCCAGTAGTATTGTTGGGGCGGGGGGCAGCTACGAGCAGTACTTC.

This clone was recorded only once. The chain has TRBV11-3 and TRBJ2-7; D is unclear. The CDR3 extends over 13 amino acids. The V and J ends lost 5 bases and 4 bases respectively, with 12 bases between them. Per the germline V gene, CDR1 is SGHNT and CDR2 is YENEEA. Here the CDR3 DNA reads TGTGCCAGCAGCCCTGAGGCCGGATACGAGCAGTACTTC. This encodes CASSPEAGYEQYF.

The chain couples TRBV9 to TRBJ2-2, with a tentative D call TRBD1 (6 bases). Germline CDR1 SGDLS, CDR2 YYNGEE. V gave up 4 bases and J gave up 7 bases, with 11 bases separating them. This CDR3 is 13 amino acids long. Here the CDR3 reads CASSTTGDGELFF. In DNA, the CDR3 is TGTGCCAGCAGCACGACAGGCGACGGGGAGCTGTTTTTT.

The chain links TRBV4-3 to TRBJ1-2, with no clear D. This CDR3 comprises 15 residues. V was trimmed by 0 bases and J by 0 bases, leaving 8 bases between them. Germline CDR1 and CDR2: LGHNA and YSLEER. For the CDR3, the DNA is TGCGCCAGCAGCCAAGACCAGCGAGCTAACTATGGCTACACCTTC. This codes for CASSQDQRANYGYTF.

The chain couples TRBV27 to TRBJ2-1; 13 bases align to TRBD2. Germline lookup yields CDR1 MNHEY and CDR2 SMNVEV (reference sequence). The CDR3 totals 15 residues. The ends lost 5 bases at V and 5 bases at J; junction bases unmatched: 3. CDR3 protein: CASSAGTSGNNEQFF. The DNA for the CDR3 is TGTGCCAGCAGTGCCGGGACTAGCGGGAACAATGAGCAGTTCTTC.